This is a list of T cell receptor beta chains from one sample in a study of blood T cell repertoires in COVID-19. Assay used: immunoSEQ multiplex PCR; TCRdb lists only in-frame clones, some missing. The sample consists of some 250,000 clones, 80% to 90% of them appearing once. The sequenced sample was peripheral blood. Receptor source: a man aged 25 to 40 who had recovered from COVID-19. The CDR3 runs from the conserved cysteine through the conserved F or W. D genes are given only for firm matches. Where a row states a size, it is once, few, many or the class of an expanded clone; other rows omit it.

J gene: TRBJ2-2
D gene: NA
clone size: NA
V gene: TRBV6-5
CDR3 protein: CASSYQGSGTGELFF
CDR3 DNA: TGTGCCAGCAGTTATCAGGGTTCGGGCACCGGGGAGCTGTTTTTT

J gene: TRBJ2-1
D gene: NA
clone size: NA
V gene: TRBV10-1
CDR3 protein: CASSANRVTNEQFF
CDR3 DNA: TGCGCCAGCAGTGCTAACAGGGTAACGAATGAGCAGTTCTTC

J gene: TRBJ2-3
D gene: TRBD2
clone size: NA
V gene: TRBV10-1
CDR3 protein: CASSESTSQDTQYF
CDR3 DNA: TGCGCCAGCAGTGAGTCGACTAGCCAGGATACGCAGTATTTT

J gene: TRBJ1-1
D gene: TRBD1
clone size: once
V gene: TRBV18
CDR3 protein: CASSPGGTGPVVAFF
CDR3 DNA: TGTGCCAGCTCACCAGGAGGGACAGGGCCGGTTGTAGCTTTCTTT

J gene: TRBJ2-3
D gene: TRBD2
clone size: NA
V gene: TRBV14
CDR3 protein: CASSQDLAGVDTQYF
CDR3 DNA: TGTGCCAGCAGCCAAGACCTAGCGGGGGTAGATACGCAGTATTTT

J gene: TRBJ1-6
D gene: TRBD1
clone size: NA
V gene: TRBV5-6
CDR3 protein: CASSLMTGASSPLHF
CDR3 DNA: TGTGCCAGCAGCTTAATGACAGGGGCCAGTTCACCCCTCCACTTT

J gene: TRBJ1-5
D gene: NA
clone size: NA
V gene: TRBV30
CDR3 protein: CAWRGESNQPQHF
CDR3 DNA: TGTGCCTGGAGAGGGGAAAGCAATCAGCCCCAGCATTTT

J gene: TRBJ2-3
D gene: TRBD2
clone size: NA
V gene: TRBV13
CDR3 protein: CASSSLTSGGDTQYF
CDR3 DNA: TGTGCCAGCAGCTCGCTGACAAGCGGGGGGGATACGCAGTATTTT

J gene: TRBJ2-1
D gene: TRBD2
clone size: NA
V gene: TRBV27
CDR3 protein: CASSPGEGSYNEQFF
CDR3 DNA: TGTGCCAGCAGTCCCGGGGAGGGATCCTACAATGAGCAGTTCTTC

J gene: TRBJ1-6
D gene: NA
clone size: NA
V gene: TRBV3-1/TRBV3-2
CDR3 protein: CASSVEQAHNSPLHF
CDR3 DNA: TGTGCCAGCAGCGTCGAACAGGCCCATAATTCACCCCTCCACTTT

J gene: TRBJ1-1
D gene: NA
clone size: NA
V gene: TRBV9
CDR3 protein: CASSVYGGGNTEAFF
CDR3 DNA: TGTGCCAGCAGCGTCTACGGGGGTGGGAACACTGAAGCTTTCTTT

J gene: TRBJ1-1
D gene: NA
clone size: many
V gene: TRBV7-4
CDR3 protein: CASSLSAAMNTEAFF
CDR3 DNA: TGTGCCAGCAGCTTATCCGCAGCGATGAACACTGAAGCTTTCTTT

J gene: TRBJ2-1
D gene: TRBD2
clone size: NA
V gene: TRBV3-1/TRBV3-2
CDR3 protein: CASSQRGGLAGPGFF
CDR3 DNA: TGTGCCAGCAGCCAAAGGGGAGGACTAGCGGGCCCCGGGTTCTTC

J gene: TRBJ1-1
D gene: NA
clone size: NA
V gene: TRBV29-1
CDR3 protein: CSVGDRGKAFF
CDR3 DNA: TGCAGCGTTGGTGACAGAGGAAAAGCTTTCTTT

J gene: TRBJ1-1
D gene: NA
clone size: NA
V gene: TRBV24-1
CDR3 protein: CATSDFGGTEAFF
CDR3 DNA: TGTGCCACCAGTGATTTCGGGGGCACTGAAGCTTTCTTT

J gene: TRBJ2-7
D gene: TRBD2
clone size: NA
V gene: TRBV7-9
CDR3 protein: CASSPRLAGSEQYF
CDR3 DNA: TGTGCCAGCAGCCCCCGACTAGCGGGGAGCGAGCAGTACTTC

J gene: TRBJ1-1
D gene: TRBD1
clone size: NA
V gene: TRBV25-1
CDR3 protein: CASSNTGGATEAFF
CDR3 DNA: TGTGCCAGCAGCAATACAGGGGGCGCGACTGAAGCTTTCTTT

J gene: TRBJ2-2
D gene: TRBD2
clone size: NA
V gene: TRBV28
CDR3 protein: CASSSGTSGGVDTGELFF
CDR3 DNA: TGTGCCAGCAGTTCGGGGACTAGCGGGGGGGTTGACACCGGGGAGCTGTTTTTT

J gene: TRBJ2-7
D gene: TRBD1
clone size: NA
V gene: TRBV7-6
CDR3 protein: CASSSPRDSGPPATFVYEQYF
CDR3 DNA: TGTGCCAGCAGCTCACCCCGGGACAGTGGTCCTCCCGCTACGTTTGTCTACGAGCAGTACTTC

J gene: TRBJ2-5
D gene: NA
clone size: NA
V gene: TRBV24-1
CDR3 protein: CATSDLNQFGRGTQYF
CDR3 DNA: TGTGCCACCAGTGATTTGAACCAATTCGGCCGAGGGACCCAGTACTTC

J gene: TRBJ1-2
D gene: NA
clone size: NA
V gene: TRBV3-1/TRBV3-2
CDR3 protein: CASSQRGEGSGYTF
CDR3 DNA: TGTGCCAGCAGCCAAAGAGGGGAGGGGAGTGGCTACACCTTC

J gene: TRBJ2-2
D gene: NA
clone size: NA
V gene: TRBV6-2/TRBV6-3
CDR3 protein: CASSYLRAGELFF
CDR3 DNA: TGTGCCAGCAGTTACCTTCGAGCCGGGGAGCTGTTTTTT

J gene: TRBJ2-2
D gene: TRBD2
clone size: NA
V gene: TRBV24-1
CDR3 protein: CATSDASGGLTGELFF
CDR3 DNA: TGTGCCACCAGTGATGCTAGCGGGGGCCTCACCGGGGAGCTGTTTTTT

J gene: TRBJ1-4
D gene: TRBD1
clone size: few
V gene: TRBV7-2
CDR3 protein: CASSLAFQWDSYEKLFF
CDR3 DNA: TGTGCCAGCAGCTTAGCTTTCCAATGGGACAGTTATGAAAAACTGTTTTTT

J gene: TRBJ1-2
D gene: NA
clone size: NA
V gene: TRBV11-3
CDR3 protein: CASSPRPGYGYTF
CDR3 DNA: TGTGCCAGCAGCCCCCGCCCGGGCTATGGCTACACCTTC

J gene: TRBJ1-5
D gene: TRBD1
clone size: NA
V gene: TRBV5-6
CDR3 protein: CASSKQGESQPQHF
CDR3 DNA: TGTGCCAGCAGCAAGCAGGGGGAATCCCAGCCCCAGCATTTT

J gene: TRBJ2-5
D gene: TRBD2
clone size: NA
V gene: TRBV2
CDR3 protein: CATGTSGQETQYF
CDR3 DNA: TGTGCCACCGGGACTAGCGGCCAAGAGACCCAGTACTTC

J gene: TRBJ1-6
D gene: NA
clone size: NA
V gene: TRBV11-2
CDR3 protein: CASSLGAGVGAPLHF
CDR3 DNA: TGTGCCAGCAGCCTAGGGGCAGGGGTCGGGGCACCCCTCCACTTT

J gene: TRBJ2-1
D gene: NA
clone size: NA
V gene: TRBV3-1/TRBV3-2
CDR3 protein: CASSPGRGLSQFF
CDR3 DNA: TGTGCCAGCAGTCCAGGTAGGGGCCTATCCCAGTTCTTC

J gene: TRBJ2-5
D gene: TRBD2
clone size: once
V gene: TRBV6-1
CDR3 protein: CASSDRGLAGVETQYF
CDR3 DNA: TGTGCCAGCAGTGACCGGGGACTAGCGGGGGTAGAGACCCAGTACTTC

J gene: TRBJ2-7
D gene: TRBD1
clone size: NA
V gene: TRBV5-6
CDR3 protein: CASSLGQGASEQYF
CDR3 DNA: TGTGCCAGCAGCTTGGGACAGGGGGCGTCCGAGCAGTACTTC

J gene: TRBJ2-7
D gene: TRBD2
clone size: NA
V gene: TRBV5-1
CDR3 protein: CASSFIAGEPYEQYF
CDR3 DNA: TGCGCCAGCAGCTTCATTGCGGGGGAGCCCTACGAGCAGTACTTC

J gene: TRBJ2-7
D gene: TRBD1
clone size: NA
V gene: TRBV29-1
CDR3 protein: CSVEMWDSPYEQYF
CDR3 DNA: TGCAGCGTTGAAATGTGGGACAGCCCCTACGAGCAGTACTTC

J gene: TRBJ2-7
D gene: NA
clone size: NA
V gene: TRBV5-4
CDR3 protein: CASSFESDTSYEQYF
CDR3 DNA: TGTGCCAGCAGCTTTGAGTCTGACACCTCCTACGAGCAGTACTTC

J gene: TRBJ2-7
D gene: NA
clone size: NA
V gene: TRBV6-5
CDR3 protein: CASRLNPGGYEQYF
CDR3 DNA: TGTGCCAGCAGATTAAACCCCGGGGGCTACGAGCAGTACTTC

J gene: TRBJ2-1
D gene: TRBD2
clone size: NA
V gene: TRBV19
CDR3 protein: CASSIEPLAGGPRYNEQFF
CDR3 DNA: TGTGCCAGTAGTATAGAACCACTAGCGGGGGGGCCCCGCTACAATGAGCAGTTCTTC

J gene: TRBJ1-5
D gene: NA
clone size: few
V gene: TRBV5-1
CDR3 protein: CASSPSTGHNQPQHF
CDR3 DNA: TGCGCCAGCAGCCCCTCTACAGGGCACAATCAGCCCCAGCATTTT

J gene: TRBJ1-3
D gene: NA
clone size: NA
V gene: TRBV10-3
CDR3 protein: CAISESILRGNFSGNTIYF
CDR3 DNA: TGTGCCATCAGTGAGTCGATACTCAGGGGAAATTTCTCTGGAAACACCATATATTTT

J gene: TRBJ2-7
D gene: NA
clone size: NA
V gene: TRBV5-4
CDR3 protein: CASSLEGLEQYF
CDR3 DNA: TGTGCCAGCAGCTTGGAAGGACTCGAGCAGTACTTC

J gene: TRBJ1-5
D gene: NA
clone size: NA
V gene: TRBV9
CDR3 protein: CASSPGLRNQPQHF
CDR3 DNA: TGTGCCAGCAGCCCGGGACTGAGAAATCAGCCCCAGCATTTT

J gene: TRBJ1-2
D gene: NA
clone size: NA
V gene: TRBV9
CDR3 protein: CASSVGLRDYGYTF
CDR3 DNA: TGTGCCAGCAGCGTAGGTCTCAGGGACTATGGCTACACCTTC

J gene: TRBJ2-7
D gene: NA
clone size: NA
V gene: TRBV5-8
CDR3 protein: CASSLGENYEQYF
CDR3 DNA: TGTGCCAGCAGCTTGGGCGAAAACTACGAGCAGTACTTC

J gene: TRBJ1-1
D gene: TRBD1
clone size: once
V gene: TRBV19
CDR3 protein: CASSIGPPDRVVPEAFF
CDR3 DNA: TGTGCCAGTAGTATAGGGCCCCCCGACAGGGTTGTACCTGAAGCTTTCTTT

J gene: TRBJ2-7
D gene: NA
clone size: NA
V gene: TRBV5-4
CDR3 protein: CASSFDGTQIEQYF
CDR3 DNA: TGTGCCAGCAGCTTCGACGGGACTCAAATCGAGCAGTACTTC

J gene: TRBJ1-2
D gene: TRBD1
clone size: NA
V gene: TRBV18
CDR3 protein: CASSSQGAAAGYTF
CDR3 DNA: TGTGCCAGCTCCTCGCAGGGGGCGGCCGCTGGCTACACCTTC

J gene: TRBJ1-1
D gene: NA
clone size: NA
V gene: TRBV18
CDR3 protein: CASSTTDRNTEAFF
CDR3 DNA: TGTGCCAGCTCAACCACCGACAGAAACACTGAAGCTTTCTTT

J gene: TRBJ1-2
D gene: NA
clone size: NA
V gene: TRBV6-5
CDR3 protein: CASHHPKQVGSYTF
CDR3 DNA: TGTGCCAGCCATCACCCCAAACAGGTCGGAAGCTACACCTTC

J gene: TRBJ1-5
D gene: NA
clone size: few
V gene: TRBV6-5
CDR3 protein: CASVWGVDQPQHF
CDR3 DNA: TGTGCCAGCGTGTGGGGGGTCGATCAGCCCCAGCATTTT

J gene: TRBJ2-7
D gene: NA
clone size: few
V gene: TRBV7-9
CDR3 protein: CASSLISYEQYF
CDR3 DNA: TGTGCCAGCAGCTTAATTTCTTACGAGCAGTACTTC

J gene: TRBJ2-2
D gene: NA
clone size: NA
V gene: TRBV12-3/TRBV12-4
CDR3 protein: CASSEQDTGELFF
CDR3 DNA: TGTGCCAGCAGTGAACAGGACACCGGGGAGCTGTTTTTT

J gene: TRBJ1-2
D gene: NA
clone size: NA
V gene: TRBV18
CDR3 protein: CASSPDGGYGYTF
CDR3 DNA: TGTGCCAGCTCACCCGACGGAGGTTATGGCTACACCTTC

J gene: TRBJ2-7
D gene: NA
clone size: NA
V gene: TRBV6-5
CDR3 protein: CASKSRTASYEQYF
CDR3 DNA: TGTGCCAGCAAGTCTAGGACAGCTTCCTACGAGCAGTACTTC